This T cell receptor (beta chain) came from a study of CD8 T cells in seronegative destructive rheumatoid arthritis (dated by TCRdb to about 2020). About the study as a whole: At the time of sampling, seven of the eight CND-RA patients were on biological drugs. The study compared peripheral CD8+ TCRbeta repertoires from patients with CCP-negative destructive rheumatoid arthritis (CND-RA) against repertoires from newly diagnosed seropositive RA, seronegative RA and healthy controls. The seropositive RA, seronegative RA and healthy control comparison cohorts were obtained from an earlier published TCRbeta dataset rather than being newly sequenced.

Paper-wide results and their limitations: The small size of the CND-RA cohort was noted as a limitation of the study. Across the 117,399 clonotypes tested, no public clonotype enrichment was retained after Benjamini-Hochberg correction. CND-RA repertoires showed more CMV-reactive and fewer influenza A-reactive CD8+ TCRbeta sequences than controls and other RA subtypes. Without diagnostic samples, TCR repertoire differences may partly reflect poor disease control over the years rather than being present at onset. With age adjusted for, CD8+ TCRbeta repertoires in CND-RA patients appeared less diverse and more clonal than repertoires in other RA subtypes. A distinct set of enriched public clonotypes appeared to be present in CND-RA patients, and the authors interpreted this finding as support for a separate disease subset.

The CDR3 measures 17 amino acids from cysteine to phenylalanine. Only the CDR3 region is kept as DNA, spanning 51 bases read in frame from base 1. CDR1 and CDR2 are read off the germline V gene (reference sequence) as LNHNV and YYDKDF. Trimming leaves V shorter by 3 bases and J shorter by 8 bases, with the junction holding 13 bases beyond the gene matches. The CND-RA patients tested negative on the clinical CCP2 antibody test, and joint destruction in these patients kept progressing despite active therapy. All CND-RA patients were characterized by typical joint destruction in wrists and ankles and by failure of conventional anti-rheumatic therapy. Instead of being sampled at diagnosis, CND-RA patients were sampled after long disease histories, which in several cases spanned decades. About 50 millilitres of EDTA-anticoagulated peripheral blood were collected from each patient. Density gradient separation with Ficoll-Paque PLUS was used to isolate peripheral blood mononuclear cells. AutoMACS magnetic bead positive selection was used to isolate CD8+ cells from fresh or cryopreserved PBMCs, and flow cytometry was used to check purity. Genomic DNA was extracted with Nucleospin Tissue or Tissue XS kits and quantified on a Qubit 2.0 fluorometer.

Genomic DNA from CD8+ cells was used for TCRbeta sequencing, which was performed according to the manufacturer's instructions. The immunoSEQ assay was used for TCRbeta sequencing, which was carried out at a genomics technology centre in Finland. Concerning the study's data processing: Clonotype tables from the immunoSEQ preprocessing pipeline were converted to VDJtools format, and non-productive clonotypes were removed. Any sample with fewer than 10,000 reads was excluded, the remaining samples were subsampled to 10,000 reads, and most of the eight CND-RA samples made it through. The VDJtools CalcDiversityStats function was applied to data subsampled to 10,000 reads to calculate Shannon-Wiener, Simpson and clonality indices. Non-singleton TCRbeta clonotypes were hard-matched, with no mismatches allowed, against VDJdb to infer antigen specificity. Clusters with potentially shared antigen targets were formed by grouping CDR3 sequences that differed by one amino acid (Hamming distance 1). After each group was resampled to six samples, one-sided Fisher's exact tests checked public clonotypes for group enrichment, with the whole procedure repeated ten times. The source is immuneACCESS, and TCRdb retained only in-frame sequences with V and J called. Part of the clones is not carried over; for the studies checked, unresolved V genes explain less than half of this, and the remainder is unexplained. V, J and clone size derive from that table, while D and trimming were established from the DNA sequence. This sample comprises roughly 13,000 clones, roughly four fifths of them detected only once. The ten most abundant clones make up 27% of the sample.

Details on this clone: Its antigen remains unidentified. Base qualities were left out, and no much larger clone turns up one base away.

Sequencing was carried out using CD8+ T cells from blood. The rearrangement combines TRBV15 with TRBJ1-2, and TRBD1 matches 12 of the central bases. The source of this sequence is a woman aged 30-55 years with seronegative destructive rheumatoid arthritis. The DNA sequence is given as TGTGCCACCAGCAGGGAAACGCGGGACAGGGGGCAAAAGGGCTACACCTTC. Protein translation: CATSRETRDRGQKGYTF.